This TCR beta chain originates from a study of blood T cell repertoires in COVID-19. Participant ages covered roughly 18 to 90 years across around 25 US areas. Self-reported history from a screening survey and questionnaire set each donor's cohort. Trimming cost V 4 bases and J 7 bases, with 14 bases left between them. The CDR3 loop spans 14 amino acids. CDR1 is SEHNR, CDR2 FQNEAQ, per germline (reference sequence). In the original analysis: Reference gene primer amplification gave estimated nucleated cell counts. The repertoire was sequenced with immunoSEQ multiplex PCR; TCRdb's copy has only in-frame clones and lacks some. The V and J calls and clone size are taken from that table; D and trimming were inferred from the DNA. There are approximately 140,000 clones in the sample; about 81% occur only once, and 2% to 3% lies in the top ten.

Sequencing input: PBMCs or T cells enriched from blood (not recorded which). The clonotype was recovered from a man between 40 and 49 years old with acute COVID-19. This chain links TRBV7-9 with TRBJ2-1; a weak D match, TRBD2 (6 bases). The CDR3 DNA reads TGTGCCAGCAGCTCCCTAGGTCGGGAGAATGAGCAGTTCTTC. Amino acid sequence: CASSSLGRENEQFF. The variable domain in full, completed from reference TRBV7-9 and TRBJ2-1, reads DTGVSQNPRHKITKRGQNVTFRCDPISEHNRLYWYRQTLGQGPEFLTYFQNEAQLEKSRLLSDRFSAERPKGSFSTLEIQRTEQGDSAMYLCASSSLGRENEQFFGPGTRLTVL.